Listed below are T cell receptor beta chains from one sample, sequenced in a study of blood T cells in healthy people across ages. TCRdb reprocessed the 5' RACE reads via MiXCR and lists one record per CDR3 protein. The sample lists approximately 810,000 distinct CDR3 sequences, roughly 26% seen once, with approximately 15% in the top ten. Material: blood. These receptors originate from an elderly woman in good health. The CDR3 runs from the conserved cysteine through the conserved F or W. D genes are given only for firm matches. Expanded clones get a size class; other rows say once, few or many, or leave the size out.

v_gene: TRBV5-6; d_gene: TRBD1; j_gene: TRBJ2-7; abundance: many; CDR3aa: CASSLPGQGGEQYF; CDR3nt: TGTGCCAGCAGCCTCCCCGGACAGGGAGGCGAGCAGTACTTC
v_gene: TRBV6-1; d_gene: NA; j_gene: TRBJ1-5; abundance: few; CDR3aa: CASRGVLSNQPQHF; CDR3nt: TGTGCCAGCAGGGGGGTGCTATCCAATCAGCCCCAGCATTTT
v_gene: TRBV28; d_gene: NA; j_gene: TRBJ2-1; abundance: few; CDR3aa: CASSLGIRRGVGVYNEQFF; CDR3nt: TGTGCCAGCAGTTTAGGAATACGAAGAGGGGTAGGAGTCTACAATGAGCAGTTCTTC
v_gene: TRBV18; d_gene: TRBD1; j_gene: TRBJ2-1; abundance: once; CDR3aa: CAGSSDREGAGEQFF; CDR3nt: TGTGCCGGCTCATCGGACAGGGAAGGGGCGGGTGAGCAGTTCTTC
v_gene: TRBV14; d_gene: TRBD2; j_gene: TRBJ2-1; abundance: NA; CDR3aa: CASSYLVVAGGYSSYNEQFF; CDR3nt: TGTGCCAGCAGCTACCTGGTGGTAGCGGGGGGATACAGCTCCTACAATGAGCAGTTCTTC
v_gene: TRBV25-1; d_gene: NA; j_gene: TRBJ2-7; abundance: many; CDR3aa: CASSPQQRYEQYF; CDR3nt: TGTGCCAGCAGTCCCCAACAGCGCTACGAGCAGTACTTC
v_gene: TRBV20-1; d_gene: NA; j_gene: TRBJ1-2; abundance: many; CDR3aa: CSAAGGNGYTF; CDR3nt: TGCAGTGCGGCCGGGGGGAATGGCTACACCTTC
v_gene: TRBV29-1; d_gene: NA; j_gene: TRBJ2-3; abundance: many; CDR3aa: CSVELRGVGTDTQYF; CDR3nt: TGCAGCGTTGAATTGAGGGGAGTCGGCACAGATACGCAGTATTTT
v_gene: TRBV28; d_gene: TRBD1; j_gene: TRBJ1-1; abundance: NA; CDR3aa: CASARSTGVLNTEAFF; CDR3nt: TGTGCCAGCGCGCGCTCGACAGGGGTACTAAACACTGAAGCTTTCTTT
v_gene: TRBV7-6; d_gene: NA; j_gene: TRBJ1-1; abundance: few; CDR3aa: CASSLAVGPLTEAFF; CDR3nt: TGTGCCAGCAGCTTAGCGGTAGGCCCCCTCACTGAAGCTTTCTTT
v_gene: TRBV7-2; d_gene: TRBD1; j_gene: TRBJ1-1; abundance: NA; CDR3aa: CASSSGQVVIF; CDR3nt: TGTGCCAGCAGCTCGGGACAGGTTGTCATCTTT
v_gene: TRBV28; d_gene: NA; j_gene: TRBJ2-3; abundance: NA; CDR3aa: CATSGGGRDTQYF; CDR3nt: TGTGCCACCTCAGGGGGGGGAAGAGATACGCAGTATTTT
v_gene: TRBV7-2; d_gene: TRBD1; j_gene: TRBJ1-6; abundance: NA; CDR3aa: CASSFWTGNLHSPLHF; CDR3nt: TGTGCCAGCAGCTTCTGGACAGGGAACTTACATTCACCCCTCCACTTT
v_gene: TRBV3-1; d_gene: NA; j_gene: TRBJ2-7; abundance: NA; CDR3aa: CASSQEGAFSSYEQYF; CDR3nt: TGTGCCAGCAGCCAAGAAGGGGCCTTTAGCTCCTACGAGCAGTACTTC
v_gene: TRBV4-3; d_gene: NA; j_gene: TRBJ1-2; abundance: many; CDR3aa: CASSQDVGRYHGYTF; CDR3nt: TGCGCCAGCAGCCAAGATGTAGGACGTTATCATGGCTACACCTTC
v_gene: TRBV6-6; d_gene: TRBD2; j_gene: TRBJ2-1; abundance: many; CDR3aa: CASSYGTSYEQFF; CDR3nt: TGTGCCAGCAGTTACGGGACTAGTTATGAGCAGTTCTTC
v_gene: TRBV7-9; d_gene: NA; j_gene: TRBJ2-7; abundance: NA; CDR3aa: CASSSVGDYEQYF; CDR3nt: TGTGCCAGCAGTTCAGTCGGGGACTACGAGCAGTACTTC
v_gene: TRBV7-2; d_gene: NA; j_gene: TRBJ2-3; abundance: many; CDR3aa: CASSMRDRLNTDTQYF; CDR3nt: TGTGCCAGCAGCATGCGGGACCGTTTAAACACAGATACGCAGTATTTT
v_gene: TRBV24-1; d_gene: TRBD1; j_gene: TRBJ2-1; abundance: NA; CDR3aa: CATSDLDRGYNEQFF; CDR3nt: TGTGCCACCAGTGATTTAGACAGGGGCTACAATGAGCAGTTCTTC
v_gene: TRBV12-3/TRBV12-4; d_gene: TRBD2; j_gene: TRBJ2-5; abundance: few; CDR3aa: CASSLGGGGKTQYF; CDR3nt: TGTGCCAGCAGTTTAGGTGGGGGGGGAAAGACCCAGTACTTC
v_gene: TRBV7-2; d_gene: NA; j_gene: TRBJ2-5; abundance: NA; CDR3aa: CASSLSGLPSTGNQETQYF; CDR3nt: TGTGCCAGCAGCTTATCCGGGCTCCCGTCGACCGGGAACCAAGAGACCCAGTACTTC
v_gene: TRBV11-2; d_gene: NA; j_gene: TRBJ2-1; abundance: few; CDR3aa: CASSSRTTHSYNEQFF; CDR3nt: TGTGCCAGCAGCTCCCGGACAACCCACTCCTACAATGAGCAGTTCTTC
v_gene: TRBV7-9; d_gene: NA; j_gene: TRBJ2-2; abundance: NA; CDR3aa: CASSLQSVGELFF; CDR3nt: TGTGCCAGCAGCTTACAGTCCGTCGGGGAGCTGTTTTTT
v_gene: TRBV7-8; d_gene: NA; j_gene: TRBJ2-3; abundance: many; CDR3aa: CASSLGSGESTDTQYF; CDR3nt: TGTGCCAGCAGCTTAGGTTCGGGGGAGAGCACAGATACGCAGTATTTT
v_gene: TRBV7-9; d_gene: NA; j_gene: TRBJ2-7; abundance: many; CDR3aa: CASSLAGTAPYEQYF; CDR3nt: TGTGCCAGCAGCTTAGCGGGGACGGCCCCCTACGAGCAGTACTTC
v_gene: TRBV20-1; d_gene: TRBD2; j_gene: TRBJ2-3; abundance: many; CDR3aa: CSARPASGGDTQYF; CDR3nt: TGCAGTGCTAGGCCGGCTAGCGGTGGGGATACGCAGTATTTT
v_gene: TRBV14; d_gene: TRBD2; j_gene: TRBJ2-1; abundance: NA; CDR3aa: CASSQTGTRNEQFF; CDR3nt: TGTGCCAGCAGCCAAACCGGGACTAGGAATGAGCAGTTCTTC